This T cell receptor (beta chain) was captured in a study of T cells after yellow fever vaccination. Looking at the study overall: The authors prepared low-cell-number fractions using SMART-Seq v4 Ultra Low Input.

The germline CDR1 and CDR2 sequences are SGHAT and FQNNGV. V gave up 4 bases and J gave up 4 bases, with 17 bases separating them. The CDR3 covers 15 residues. One entry per CDR3 protein, called by TCRdb with MiXCR from the 5' RACE reads. The sample records some 550,000 distinct CDR3 sequences, under 25% being singletons. The study's findings and limits: The presence of abundant clonotypes contaminating from the bulk population was possible in FACS-sorted repertoires. Detected again after the booster were most primary-vaccination clones, at 96% CD4 and 88% CD8. Weaker overall was a secondary response that nonetheless peaked faster, on day 5 versus 15.

About this clonotype itself: Its specificity is unknown.

This TCR was sampled from a young man who received the YFV17D yellow fever vaccine. The rearrangement uses TRBV11-2 and TRBJ2-7; a possible D gene is TRBD2 (6 bases). The starting material was PBMCs, obtained 15 days after the yellow fever booster vaccination. In DNA, the CDR3 is TGTGCCAGCAGCTCTAGTAGCGGCAGTGTGTACGAGCAGTACTTC. Amino acid sequence: CASSSSSGSVYEQYF. Drawing the rest from reference TRBV11-2 and TRBJ2-7, the complete variable domain is EAGVAQSPRYKIIEKRQSVAFWCNPISGHATLYWYQQILGQGPKLLIQFQNNGVVDDSQLPKDRFSAERLKGVDSTLKIQPAKLEDSAVYLCASSSSSGSVYEQYFGPGTRLTVT.